Listed below are T cell receptor beta chains from one sample, sequenced in a study of T cells in Graves' hyperthyroidism and ophthalmopathy. In TCRdb, the multiplex PCR reads were re-called with MiXCR into one record per CDR3 protein. The table lists hundreds of thousands of distinct CDR3 sequences, approximately 23% of them singletons. Sequencing input: blood. The receptors shown here come from a woman between 65 and 79 years old with Graves' ophthalmopathy. Each CDR3 is given with its conserved first and last residue. D genes are given only for firm matches. Clone sizes are given selectively: once, few, many, or a class where the clone is expanded.

size: few
J: TRBJ2-1
D: .
V: TRBV6-1
CDR3: CASKRNLGGATYNEQFF
DNA: TGTGCCAGCAAAAGGAACTTGGGGGGTGCAACGTACAATGAGCAGTTCTTC

size: few
J: TRBJ1-4
D: .
V: TRBV6-5
CDR3: CASSYSGGRRSGDEKLFF
DNA: TGTGCCAGCAGTTACTCCGGGGGCCGCCGGAGCGGTGATGAAAAACTGTTTTTT

size: .
J: TRBJ2-2
D: TRBD2
V: TRBV5-4
CDR3: CASSSRGSRTGELFF
DNA: TGTGCCAGCAGCTCGCGGGGGAGCAGGACCGGGGAGCTGTTTTTT

size: few
J: TRBJ2-7
D: TRBD2
V: TRBV3-1
CDR3: CASSQDGAGTDEQYF
DNA: TGTGCCAGCAGCCAAGATGGAGCGGGAACGGACGAGCAGTACTTC

size: few
J: TRBJ1-2
D: TRBD1
V: TRBV20-1
CDR3: CSAFQGALGYTF
DNA: TGCAGTGCTTTCCAGGGGGCGCTTGGCTACACCTTC

size: few
J: TRBJ1-1
D: .
V: TRBV18
CDR3: CASSGTTYGAEAFF
DNA: TGTGCCAGCTCAGGGACAACCTATGGGGCTGAAGCTTTCTTT

size: many
J: TRBJ2-3
D: TRBD2
V: TRBV2
CDR3: CASRRLAGGGDTQYF
DNA: TGTGCCAGCAGGCGATTAGCGGGAGGGGGAGATACGCAGTATTTT

size: few
J: TRBJ1-1
D: .
V: TRBV9
CDR3: CASSVGQGGATEAFF
DNA: TGTGCCAGCAGCGTAGGGCAGGGTGGGGCGACTGAAGCTTTCTTT

size: few
J: TRBJ2-7
D: .
V: TRBV29-1
CDR3: CSVGLGAGEQYF
DNA: TGCAGCGTTGGGTTGGGGGCGGGTGAGCAGTACTTC

size: .
J: TRBJ2-7
D: TRBD1
V: TRBV27
CDR3: CASSLSKGAHEQYF
DNA: TGTGCCAGCAGTTTATCTAAGGGGGCGCACGAGCAGTACTTC

size: .
J: TRBJ2-1
D: TRBD2
V: TRBV9
CDR3: CASSPPGLPWDEQFF
DNA: TGTGCCAGCAGCCCCCCGGGACTACCGTGGGATGAGCAGTTCTTC

size: few
J: TRBJ1-2
D: .
V: TRBV6-1
CDR3: CASSDIQGNYGYTF
DNA: TGTGCCAGCAGTGACATACAGGGCAACTATGGCTACACCTTC

size: many
J: TRBJ1-1
D: .
V: TRBV12-3/TRBV12-4
CDR3: CASSSQTGAGTEAFF
DNA: TGTGCCAGCAGTTCTCAGACAGGAGCCGGCACTGAAGCTTTCTTT

size: .
J: TRBJ2-7
D: .
V: TRBV11-2
CDR3: CASSSLIQGYEQYF
DNA: TGTGCCAGCAGCTCCTTAATACAGGGCTACGAGCAGTACTTC

size: few
J: TRBJ1-2
D: .
V: TRBV28
CDR3: CASTIKRDLNYGYTF
DNA: TGTGCCAGCACCATAAAGAGGGACCTTAACTATGGCTACACCTTC

size: .
J: TRBJ2-3
D: .
V: TRBV6-2/TRBV6-3
CDR3: CASSYGPQYF
DNA: TGTGCCAGCAGTTACGGCCCGCAGTATTTT

size: many
J: TRBJ2-7
D: .
V: TRBV29-1
CDR3: CSVEGWQGPSYEQYF
DNA: TGCAGCGTTGAAGGGTGGCAGGGGCCTAGCTACGAGCAGTACTTC

size: .
J: TRBJ2-3
D: .
V: TRBV27
CDR3: CASSWLDTQYF
DNA: TGTGCCAGCAGTTGGTTAGATACGCAGTATTTT

size: .
J: TRBJ2-1
D: TRBD2
V: TRBV28
CDR3: CASSQIAGGTVQFF
DNA: TGTGCCAGCAGCCAAATAGCGGGAGGTACTGTGCAGTTCTTC

size: few
J: TRBJ2-5
D: .
V: TRBV24-1
CDR3: CATSDLPPEREETQYF
DNA: TGTGCCACCAGTGATTTGCCCCCCGAGCGGGAAGAGACCCAGTACTTC

size: .
J: TRBJ1-5
D: .
V: TRBV6-6
CDR3: CASSYSSPRNQPQHF
DNA: TGTGCCAGCAGTTACTCGAGTCCACGCAATCAGCCCCAGCATTTT

size: .
J: TRBJ2-3
D: .
V: TRBV7-9
CDR3: CASSRPESTDTQYF
DNA: TGTGCCAGCAGCCGACCTGAGAGTACAGATACGCAGTATTTT

size: .
J: TRBJ2-6
D: .
V: TRBV29-1
CDR3: CSVGGRSSSGANVLTF
DNA: TGCAGCGTTGGGGGAAGATCCAGCTCTGGGGCCAACGTCCTGACTTTC

size: many
J: TRBJ2-7
D: .
V: TRBV28
CDR3: CASSLDRLYEQYF
DNA: TGTGCCAGCAGCTTAGACAGACTCTACGAGCAGTACTTC

size: few
J: TRBJ2-2
D: .
V: TRBV6-2/TRBV6-3
CDR3: CASSSEIVELFF
DNA: TGTGCCAGCAGTTCGGAGATTGTGGAGCTGTTTTTT

size: many
J: TRBJ2-1
D: TRBD2
V: TRBV12-3/TRBV12-4
CDR3: CASSANIAGGLYNEQFF
DNA: TGTGCCAGCAGTGCCAACATAGCGGGAGGCCTATACAATGAGCAGTTCTTC

size: few
J: TRBJ2-2
D: .
V: TRBV5-1
CDR3: CASSLQATNTGELFF
DNA: TGCGCCAGCAGCTTGCAGGCGACGAACACCGGGGAGCTGTTTTTT

size: few
J: TRBJ2-1
D: .
V: TRBV3-1
CDR3: CASSQYGSANEQFF
DNA: TGTGCCAGCAGCCAATACGGGAGCGCCAATGAGCAGTTCTTC

size: many
J: TRBJ2-5
D: TRBD2
V: TRBV20-1
CDR3: CSARAGLAGGMETQYF
DNA: TGCAGTGCTAGAGCGGGACTAGCGGGAGGGATGGAGACCCAGTACTTC

size: once
J: TRBJ1-1
D: .
V: TRBV19
CDR3: CASRIQDVGVTEAFF
DNA: TGTGCCAGTAGGATACAAGATGTGGGCGTCACTGAAGCTTTCTTT

size: many
J: TRBJ2-7
D: .
V: TRBV12-3/TRBV12-4
CDR3: CASSLDWQGFNEQYF
DNA: TGTGCCAGCAGTTTAGATTGGCAGGGTTTCAACGAGCAGTACTTC

size: many
J: TRBJ2-4
D: .
V: TRBV28
CDR3: CASSPWLQSLAKNIQYF
DNA: TGTGCCAGCAGCCCGTGGTTACAGTCTCTAGCCAAAAACATTCAGTACTTC

size: many
J: TRBJ2-1
D: TRBD2
V: TRBV12-3/TRBV12-4
CDR3: CASSLRLAGGGNEQFF
DNA: TGTGCCAGCAGTTTAAGACTAGCGGGAGGCGGGAATGAGCAGTTCTTC

size: many
J: TRBJ1-5
D: TRBD1
V: TRBV2
CDR3: CASSGRTGGRTQHF
DNA: TGTGCCAGCAGTGGACGGACAGGGGGCAGAACCCAGCATTTT

size: many
J: TRBJ2-5
D: TRBD2
V: TRBV28
CDR3: CASSSNGLAFETQYF
DNA: TGTGCCAGCAGTTCCAACGGACTAGCGTTCGAGACCCAGTACTTC

size: .
J: TRBJ2-3
D: .
V: TRBV10-1
CDR3: CASSESGTTTDTQYF
DNA: TGCGCCAGCAGTGAGTCCGGGACCACGACAGATACGCAGTATTTT